This T cell receptor (beta chain) was captured in a study of technical replicates of blood from several donors. This CDR3 has 14 amino acids. CDR1 is MNHEY and CDR2 is SVGAGI in the germline V gene. V was pared by 11 bases and J by 4 bases, with 18 bases between. Sequenced by immunoSEQ multiplex PCR; TCRdb stores in-frame clones only, minus some. This table has 75,000 to 100,000 clones, about 95% appearing once. Sequenced input: T cells isolated from PBMCs. The rearrangement uses TRBV6-5 and TRBJ1-5; possible D gene TRBD1, 5 bases. The TCR was taken from a human donor in good health. For the CDR3, the DNA is TGTGCCTCATGCGGGGCAGGGAAGAATCAGCCCCAGCATTTT. It specifies CASCGAGKNQPQHF.